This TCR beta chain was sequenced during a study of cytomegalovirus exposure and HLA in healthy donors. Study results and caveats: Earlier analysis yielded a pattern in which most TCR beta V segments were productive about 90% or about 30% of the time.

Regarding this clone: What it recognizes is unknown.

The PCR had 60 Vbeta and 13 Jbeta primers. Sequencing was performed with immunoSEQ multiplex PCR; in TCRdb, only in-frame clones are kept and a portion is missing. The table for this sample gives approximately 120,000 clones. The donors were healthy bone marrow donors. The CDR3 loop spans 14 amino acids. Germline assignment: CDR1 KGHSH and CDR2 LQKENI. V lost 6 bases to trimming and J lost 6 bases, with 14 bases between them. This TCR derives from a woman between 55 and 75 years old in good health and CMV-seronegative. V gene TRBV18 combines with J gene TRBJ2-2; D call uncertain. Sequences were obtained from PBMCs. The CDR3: CASSADNRAGELFF. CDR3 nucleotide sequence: TGTGCCAGCTCGGCCGACAACAGAGCCGGGGAGCTGTTTTTT.